The source of this TCR beta chain is a study of graft-versus-host responses after intestinal transplantation. For the study at large: Following induction with anti-thymocyte globulin, all recipients were given tacrolimus and steroids for two to three years.

The starting material, graft tissue, was processed to release intraepithelial and lamina propria lymphocytes. Profiling relied on immunoSEQ multiplex PCR, and the TCRdb table lists in-frame clones only, not all of them. The sample lists approximately 16,000 clones; approximately 59% were seen once. The CDR3 is made up of 17 amino acids. Germline loops: CDR1 MRHNA, CDR2 SNTAGT. After removal of 0 bases from V and 3 bases from J, the junction contained 4 bases not matched to a gene. Sequenced here: ileum tissue, sampled 524 days after transplant. The J gene is TRBJ2-2, the V gene TRBV6-4; 10 nucleotides align to TRBD2. This clonotype was obtained from a human patient who received an intestinal transplant, so some T cells may come from the graft donor. CDR3 loop: CASSDSSGGPHTGELFF. CDR3 nucleotide sequence: TGTGCCAGCAGTGACTCTAGCGGGGGGCCCCACACCGGGGAGCTGTTTTTT.